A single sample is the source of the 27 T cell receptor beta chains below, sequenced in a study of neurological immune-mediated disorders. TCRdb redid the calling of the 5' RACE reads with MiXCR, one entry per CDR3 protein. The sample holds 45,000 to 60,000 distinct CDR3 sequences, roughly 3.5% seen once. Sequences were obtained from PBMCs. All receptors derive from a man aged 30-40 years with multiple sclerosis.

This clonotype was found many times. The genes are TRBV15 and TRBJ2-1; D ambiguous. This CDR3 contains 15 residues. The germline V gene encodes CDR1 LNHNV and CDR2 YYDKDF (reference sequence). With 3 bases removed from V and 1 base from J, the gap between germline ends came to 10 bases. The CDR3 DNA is TGTGCCACCAGCAGGTCGGGTTCATCCTACAATGAGCAGTTCTTC. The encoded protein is CATSRSGSSYNEQFF.

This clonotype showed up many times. The CDR3 sequence is CSADRGQRDTQYF. CDR3 coding DNA: TGCAGCGCTGACAGGGGGCAGAGAGATACGCAGTATTTT. This chain joins TRBV29-1 and TRBJ2-3; TRBD1 agrees at 10 bases. The V gene end was trimmed by 7 bases and the J gene end by 5 bases; junction bases not matched to a gene: 6. Germline loops: CDR1 SQVTM, CDR2 ANQGSEA. This CDR3 is built from 13 residues.

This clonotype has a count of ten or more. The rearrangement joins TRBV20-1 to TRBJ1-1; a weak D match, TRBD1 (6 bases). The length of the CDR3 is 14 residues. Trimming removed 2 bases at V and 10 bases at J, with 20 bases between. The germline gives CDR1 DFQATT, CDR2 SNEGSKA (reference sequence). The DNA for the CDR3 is TGCAGTGCTAGATCCCCGGCGGGGGACATTGGAGCTTTCTTT. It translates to CSARSPAGDIGAFF.

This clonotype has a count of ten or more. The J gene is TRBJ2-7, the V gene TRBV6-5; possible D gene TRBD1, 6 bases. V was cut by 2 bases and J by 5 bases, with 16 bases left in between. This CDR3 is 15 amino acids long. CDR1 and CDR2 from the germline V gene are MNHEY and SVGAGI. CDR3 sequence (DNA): TGTGCCAGCAGTTACAACCTCAGGGGTAGGAACGAGCAGTACTTC. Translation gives CASSYNLRGRNEQYF.

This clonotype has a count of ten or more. Written as DNA, the CDR3 is TGCGCCAGCAGTGAAGCAGGTTTGAACACTGAAGCTTTCTTT. This gives the protein CASSEAGLNTEAFF. The genes are TRBV10-2 and TRBJ1-1, with D unresolved. Germline V gene lookup returns CDR1 WSHSY and CDR2 SAAADI. This CDR3 has 14 amino acids. V lost 3 bases, J lost 0 bases, and 8 bases lay in between.

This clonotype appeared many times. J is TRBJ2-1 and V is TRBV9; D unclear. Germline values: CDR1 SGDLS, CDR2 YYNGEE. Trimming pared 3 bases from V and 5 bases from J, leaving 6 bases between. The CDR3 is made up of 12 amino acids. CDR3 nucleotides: TGTGCCAGCAGCGAGTGGGACAATGAGCAGTTCTTC. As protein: CASSEWDNEQFF.

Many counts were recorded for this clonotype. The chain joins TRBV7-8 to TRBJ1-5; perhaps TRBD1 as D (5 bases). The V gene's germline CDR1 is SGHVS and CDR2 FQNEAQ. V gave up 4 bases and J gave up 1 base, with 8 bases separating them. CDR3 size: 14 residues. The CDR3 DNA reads TGTGCCAGCAGCTCCCGGGACAGCAATCAGCCCCAGCATTTT. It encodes CASSSRDSNQPQHF.

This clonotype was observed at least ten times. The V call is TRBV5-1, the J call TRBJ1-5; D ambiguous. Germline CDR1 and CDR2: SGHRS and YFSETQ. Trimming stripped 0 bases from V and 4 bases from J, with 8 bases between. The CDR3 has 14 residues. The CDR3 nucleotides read TGCGCCAGCAGCTTGGATTCGGGAAATCAGCCCCAGCATTTT. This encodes CASSLDSGNQPQHF. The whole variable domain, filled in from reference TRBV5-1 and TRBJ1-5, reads KAGVTQTPRYLIKTRGQQVTLSCSPISGHRSVSWYQQTPGQGLQFLFEYFSETQRNKGNFPGRFSGRQFSNSRSEMNVSTLELGDSALYLCASSLDSGNQPQHFGDGTRLSIL.

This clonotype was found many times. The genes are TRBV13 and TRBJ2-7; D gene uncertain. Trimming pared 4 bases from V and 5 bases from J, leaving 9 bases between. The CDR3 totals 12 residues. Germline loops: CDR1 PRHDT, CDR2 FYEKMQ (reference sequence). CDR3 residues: CASSSASDEQYF. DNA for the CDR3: TGTGCCAGCAGCTCCGCATCTGACGAGCAGTACTTC.

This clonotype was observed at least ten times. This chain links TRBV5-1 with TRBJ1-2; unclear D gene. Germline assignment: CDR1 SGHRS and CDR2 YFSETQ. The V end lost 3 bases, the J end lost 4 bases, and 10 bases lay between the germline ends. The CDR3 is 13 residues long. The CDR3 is CASSSSGVYGYTF. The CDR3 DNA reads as TGCGCCAGCAGCTCCAGTGGAGTCTATGGCTACACCTTC.

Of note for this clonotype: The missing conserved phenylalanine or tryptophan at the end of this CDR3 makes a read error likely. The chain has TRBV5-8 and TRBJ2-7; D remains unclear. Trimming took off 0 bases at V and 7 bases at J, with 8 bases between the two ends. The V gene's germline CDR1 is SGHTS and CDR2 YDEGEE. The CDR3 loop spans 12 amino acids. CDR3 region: CASSLAVQEQYC. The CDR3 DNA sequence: TGTGCCAGCAGCTTGGCCGTCCAAGAGCAGTACTGC.

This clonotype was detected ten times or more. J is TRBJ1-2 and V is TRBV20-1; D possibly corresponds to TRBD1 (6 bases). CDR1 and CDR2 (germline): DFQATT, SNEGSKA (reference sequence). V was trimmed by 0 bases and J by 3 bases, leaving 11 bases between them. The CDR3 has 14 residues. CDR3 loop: CSARDDRRDYGYTF. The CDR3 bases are TGCAGTGCTAGAGATGACAGGCGCGACTATGGCTACACCTTC.

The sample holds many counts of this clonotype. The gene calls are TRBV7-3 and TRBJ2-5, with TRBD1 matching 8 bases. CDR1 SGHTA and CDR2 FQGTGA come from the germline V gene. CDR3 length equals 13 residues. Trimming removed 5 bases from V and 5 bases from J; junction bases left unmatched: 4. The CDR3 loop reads CASSLYRGETQYF. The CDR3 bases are TGTGCCAGCAGCCTATACAGGGGGGAGACCCAGTACTTC.

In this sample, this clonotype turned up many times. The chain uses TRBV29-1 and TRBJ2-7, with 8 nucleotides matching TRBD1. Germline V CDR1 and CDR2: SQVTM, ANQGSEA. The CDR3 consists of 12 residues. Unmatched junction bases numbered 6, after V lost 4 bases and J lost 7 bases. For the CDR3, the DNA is TGCAGCGTTGGGACAGGGATGGGTGAGCAGTACTTC. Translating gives CSVGTGMGEQYF.

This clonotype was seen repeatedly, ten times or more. The DNA for the CDR3 is TGTGCCAGCAGCTTAGTCCACAGCTTGCTCTCTGGAAACACCATATATTTT. This translates into CASSLVHSLLSGNTIYF. The chain is built from TRBV7-9 and TRBJ1-3; D gene unclear. Trimming left V 1 base short and J 0 bases short, with 13 bases between. There are 17 residues in the CDR3. In germline, CDR1 is SEHNR, CDR2 FQNEAQ (reference sequence).

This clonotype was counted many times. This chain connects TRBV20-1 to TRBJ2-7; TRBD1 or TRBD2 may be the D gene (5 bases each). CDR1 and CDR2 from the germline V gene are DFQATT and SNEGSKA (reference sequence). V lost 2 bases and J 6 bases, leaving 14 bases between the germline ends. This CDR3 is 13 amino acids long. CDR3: CSARTQGRAEQYF. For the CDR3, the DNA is TGCAGTGCTAGAACCCAGGGACGGGCCGAGCAGTACTTC.

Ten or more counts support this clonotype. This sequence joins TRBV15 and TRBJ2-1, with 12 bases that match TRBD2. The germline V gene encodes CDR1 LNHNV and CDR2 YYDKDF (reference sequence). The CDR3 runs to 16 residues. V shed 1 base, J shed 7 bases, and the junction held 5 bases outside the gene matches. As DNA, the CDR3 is TGTGCCACCAGCAGAGGCCCTAGCGGGGGGGCAAATGAGCAGTTCTTC. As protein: CATSRGPSGGANEQFF. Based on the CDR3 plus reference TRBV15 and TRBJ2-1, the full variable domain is DAMVIQNPRYQVTQFGKPVTLSCSQTLNHNVMYWYQQKSSQAPKLLFHYYDKDFNNEADTPDNFQSRRPNTSFCFLDIRSPGLGDTAMYLCATSRGPSGGANEQFFGPGTRLTVL.

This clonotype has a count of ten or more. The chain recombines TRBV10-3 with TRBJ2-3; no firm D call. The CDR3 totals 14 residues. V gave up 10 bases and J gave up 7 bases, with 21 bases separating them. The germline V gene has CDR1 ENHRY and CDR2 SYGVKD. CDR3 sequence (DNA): TGTGCCACCCTAATTTCAGGAGAGAAGAATACGCAGTATTTT. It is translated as CATLISGEKNTQYF.

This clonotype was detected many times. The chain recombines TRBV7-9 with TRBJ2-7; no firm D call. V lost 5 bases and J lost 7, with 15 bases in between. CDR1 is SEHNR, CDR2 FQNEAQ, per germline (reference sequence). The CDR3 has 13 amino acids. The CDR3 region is CASSVGSSAEQYF. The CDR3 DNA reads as TGTGCCAGCAGCGTCGGGTCGTCGGCAGAGCAGTACTTC.

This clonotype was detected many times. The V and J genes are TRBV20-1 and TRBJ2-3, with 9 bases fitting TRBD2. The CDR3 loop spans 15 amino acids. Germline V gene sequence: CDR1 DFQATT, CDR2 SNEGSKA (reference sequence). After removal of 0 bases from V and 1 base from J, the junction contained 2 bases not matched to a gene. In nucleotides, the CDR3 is TGCAGTGCTAGAGATCCTAGCGGGGGCACAGATACGCAGTATTTT. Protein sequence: CSARDPSGGTDTQYF.

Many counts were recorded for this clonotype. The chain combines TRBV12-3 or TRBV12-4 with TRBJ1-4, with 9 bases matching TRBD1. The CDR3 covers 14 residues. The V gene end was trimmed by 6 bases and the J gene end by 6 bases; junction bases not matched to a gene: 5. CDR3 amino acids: CASRPRDRDEKLFF. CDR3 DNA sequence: TGTGCCAGCAGGCCCCGGGACAGGGATGAAAAACTGTTTTTT.

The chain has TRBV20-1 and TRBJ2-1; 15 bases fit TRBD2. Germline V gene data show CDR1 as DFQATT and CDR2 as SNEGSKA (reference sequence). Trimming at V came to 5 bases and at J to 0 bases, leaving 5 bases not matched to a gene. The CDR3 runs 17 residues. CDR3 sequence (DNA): TGCAGTGCTTTAGGGACTAGCGGGAGGATCTCCTACAATGAGCAGTTCTTC. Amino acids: CSALGTSGRISYNEQFF.

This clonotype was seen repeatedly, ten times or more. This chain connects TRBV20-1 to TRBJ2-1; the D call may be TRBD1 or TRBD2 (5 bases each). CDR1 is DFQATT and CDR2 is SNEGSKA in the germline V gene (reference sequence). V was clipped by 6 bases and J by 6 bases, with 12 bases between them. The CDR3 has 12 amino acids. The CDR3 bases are TGCAGTGCAGGGGACGGAGGCAATGAGCAGTTCTTC. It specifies CSAGDGGNEQFF.

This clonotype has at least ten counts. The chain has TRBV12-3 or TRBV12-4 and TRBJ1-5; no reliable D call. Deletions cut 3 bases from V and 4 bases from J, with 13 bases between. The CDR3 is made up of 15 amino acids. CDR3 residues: CASSLRRTSNQPQHF. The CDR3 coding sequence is TGTGCCAGCAGTTTGCGTAGGACGTCGAATCAGCCCCAGCATTTT.

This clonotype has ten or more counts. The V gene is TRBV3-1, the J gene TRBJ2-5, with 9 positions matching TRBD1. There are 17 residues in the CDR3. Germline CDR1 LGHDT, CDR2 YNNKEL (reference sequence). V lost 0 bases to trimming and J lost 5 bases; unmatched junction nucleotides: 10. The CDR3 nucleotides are TGTGCCAGCAGCCAAGATCATGGGGACAGGGTGGAGGAGACCCAGTACTTC. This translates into CASSQDHGDRVEETQYF.

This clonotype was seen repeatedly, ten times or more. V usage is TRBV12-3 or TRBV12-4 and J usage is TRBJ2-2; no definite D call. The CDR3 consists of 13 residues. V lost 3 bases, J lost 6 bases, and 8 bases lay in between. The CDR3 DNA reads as TGTGCCAGCAGTTTTGGGTATCCCGGGGAGCTGTTTTTT. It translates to CASSFGYPGELFF.

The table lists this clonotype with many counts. The DNA of the CDR3 is TGCAGTGCTCCCGAGGGAGGAGTTTACAATGAGCAGTTCTTC. It encodes CSAPEGGVYNEQFF. V gene TRBV20-1 combines with J gene TRBJ2-1, with D tentatively TRBD2 (6 bases). V was clipped by 5 bases and J by 4 bases, with 15 bases between them. This CDR3 has 14 residues. Germline V gene sequence: CDR1 DFQATT, CDR2 SNEGSKA (reference sequence).